The rows below give T cell receptor beta chains drawn from one sample of a study of blood T cells in healthy people across ages. TCRdb called the 5' RACE reads again in MiXCR, with one record for every CDR3 protein. Among 1.5 million to 2 million distinct CDR3 sequences listed, about 30% were seen once. The sequenced sample consisted of blood. All receptors derive from a woman in her thirties in good health. Both conserved end residues are part of each CDR3. A D gene is named only where the DNA matches it firmly. Clone size, where shown, is once, few, many, or a class for clones that have expanded.

>many|TRBJ2-5|.|TRBV6-2/TRBV6-3
CASRGTVHLYGQYF
TGTGCCAGCAGAGGGACGGTCCACCTTTACGGGCAGTACTTC
>.|TRBJ2-1|TRBD2|TRBV29-1
CSVASGGSLRNEQFF
TGCAGCGTGGCCTCGGGGGGGTCCCTTCGAAATGAGCAGTTCTTC
>.|TRBJ2-3|TRBD2|TRBV10-1
CASSESGTSGADTQYF
TGCGCCAGCAGTGAGTCCGGGACTAGCGGAGCAGATACGCAGTATTTT
>once|TRBJ1-6|.|TRBV14
CASSQQDSQFSPLHF
TGTGCCAGCAGCCAACAGGACAGTCAATTCTCACCCCTCCACTTT
>few|TRBJ2-1|.|TRBV5-1
CASSPYGGPYSSYNEQFF
TGCGCCAGCAGCCCGTATGGGGGACCTTACAGCTCCTACAATGAGCAGTTCTTC
>few|TRBJ1-4|TRBD1|TRBV4-3
CASSQAERDRDGKLFF
TGCGCCAGCAGCCAAGCAGAACGGGACAGGGACGGAAAACTGTTTTTT
>.|TRBJ1-1|.|TRBV20-1
CSARVNTLTWEGAEAFF
TGCAGTGCTAGAGTCAATACCCTTACCTGGGAGGGTGCTGAAGCTTTCTTT
>.|TRBJ2-3|TRBD2|TRBV10-2
CASRGRGGGDTQYF
TGCGCCAGCAGGGGTAGAGGCGGGGGGGATACGCAGTATTTT
>.|TRBJ1-1|TRBD1|TRBV12-3/TRBV12-4
CASTETGTGDEAFF
TGTGCCAGCACCGAAACCGGGACAGGGGATGAAGCTTTCTTT
>few|TRBJ2-3|.|TRBV30
CAWSGGPSTATQYF
TGTGCCTGGAGTGGGGGACCTAGCACAGCTACGCAGTATTTT
>many|TRBJ2-7|.|TRBV20-1
CSARSGHKTLYEQYF
TGCAGTGCTAGATCAGGACACAAAACCCTCTACGAGCAGTACTTC
>.|TRBJ2-3|.|TRBV6-2/TRBV6-3
CASSSRTGRADTQYF
TGTGCCAGCAGCTCCCGGACGGGCCGTGCGGATACGCAGTATTTT
>.|TRBJ2-3|.|TRBV29-1
CSVVASNADTQYF
TGCAGCGTTGTAGCGTCCAACGCAGATACGCAGTATTTT
>many|TRBJ2-1|.|TRBV10-3
CAISESVGSSGSYNEQFF
TGTGCCATCAGTGAGTCCGTCGGGAGCAGCGGCTCCTACAATGAGCAGTTCTTC
>.|TRBJ1-2|TRBD1|TRBV7-2
CASSYRDRPSYGYTF
TGTGCCAGCAGTTACCGGGACAGGCCATCCTATGGCTACACCTTC
>many|TRBJ2-1|TRBD2|TRBV12-3/TRBV12-4
CASTFGPGGPNEQFF
TGTGCCAGCACTTTTGGTCCGGGGGGGCCCAATGAGCAGTTCTTC
>few|TRBJ1-5|.|TRBV12-3/TRBV12-4
CASSGTPGGPQHF
TGTGCCAGCAGTGGGACACCTGGGGGGCCCCAGCATTTT
>many|TRBJ1-2|TRBD1|TRBV9
CASSVDTGGRGYTF
TGTGCCAGCAGCGTAGATACAGGGGGCAGGGGCTACACCTTC
>.|TRBJ2-3|TRBD2|TRBV9
CASSGHPSGSTDTQYF
TGTGCCAGCAGCGGACATCCTAGCGGTAGCACAGATACGCAGTATTTT
>many|TRBJ2-1|TRBD2|TRBV10-3
CAISESASGGNEQFF
TGTGCCATCAGTGAGTCCGCTAGCGGTGGTAATGAGCAGTTCTTC
>many|TRBJ2-7|.|TRBV10-3
CAISESADEQYF
TGTGCCATCAGTGAGTCGGCGGACGAGCAGTACTTC
>many|TRBJ2-1|TRBD2|TRBV29-1
CSGLAESSYNEQFF
TGCAGCGGTCTAGCGGAAAGCTCCTACAATGAGCAGTTCTTC
>many|TRBJ2-7|.|TRBV20-1
CSANPTRGPAYEQYF
TGCAGTGCGAACCCGACTCGGGGGCCCGCCTACGAGCAGTACTTC
>.|TRBJ1-6|.|TRBV27
CASRVGQSSYNSPLHF
TGTGCCAGCAGGGTCGGACAGAGCTCCTATAATTCACCCCTCCACTTT
>.|TRBJ2-1|.|TRBV20-1
CSAAPTVQGYNEQFF
TGCAGTGCAGCCCCCACGGTGCAGGGTTACAATGAGCAGTTCTTC
>many|TRBJ2-5|.|TRBV20-1
CSARDPRGRGETQYF
TGCAGTGCTAGAGATCCCAGGGGTCGGGGGGAGACCCAGTACTTC
>few|TRBJ2-1|TRBD2|TRBV7-2
CASSLRGGGHSYNEQFF
TGTGCCAGCAGCTTACGGGGGGGCGGGCACTCCTACAATGAGCAGTTCTTC
>few|TRBJ1-6|.|TRBV5-6
CASSLVVDSPLHF
TGTGCCAGCAGCTTGGTAGTGGATTCACCCCTCCACTTT
>many|TRBJ2-7|.|TRBV30
CACSAGYEQYF
TGTGCCTGTTCAGCGGGCTACGAGCAGTACTTC
>.|TRBJ1-1|TRBD1|TRBV5-1
CASSALTGSDTEAFF
TGCGCCAGCAGCGCGCTGACAGGGAGCGACACTGAAGCTTTCTTT
>few|TRBJ2-3|.|TRBV7-2
CASSLALGFGDTQYF
TGTGCCAGCAGCTTAGCCCTGGGGTTTGGGGATACGCAGTATTTT
>.|TRBJ2-7|.|TRBV4-1
CASSQGAGSPYEQYF
TGCGCCAGCAGCCAAGGGGCGGGGTCCCCCTACGAGCAGTACTTC
>.|TRBJ1-1|TRBD1|TRBV3-1
CASSQHRGTEAFF
TGTGCCAGCAGCCAACACAGGGGCACTGAAGCTTTCTTT
>many|TRBJ1-5|.|TRBV6-5
CASSAGTNQPQHF
TGTGCCAGCAGTGCCGGGACAAATCAGCCCCAGCATTTT
>many|TRBJ2-1|TRBD2|TRBV20-1
CSARGLATNEQFF
TGCAGTGCTCGGGGACTAGCGACAAATGAGCAGTTCTTC
>.|TRBJ2-3|TRBD2|TRBV12-3/TRBV12-4
CASSLVGLAGANTQYF
TGTGCCAGCAGTTTAGTAGGACTAGCGGGAGCGAATACGCAGTATTTT
>few|TRBJ1-6|.|TRBV28
CASSLEGMGGNSPLHF
TGTGCCAGCAGTTTAGAAGGGATGGGGGGAAATTCACCCCTCCACTTT
>few|TRBJ2-7|TRBD1|TRBV6-5
CASSYTLPGQGPYEQYF
TGTGCCAGCAGTTACACCCTACCGGGACAGGGCCCCTACGAGCAGTACTTC
>.|TRBJ2-1|.|TRBV4-2
CASSLRGERDNEQFF
TGTGCCAGCAGCCTGCGAGGAGAGCGGGACAATGAGCAGTTCTTC
>few|TRBJ2-3|.|TRBV20-1
CSATRMGSGRTDTQYF
TGCAGTGCTACAAGGATGGGTAGCGGACGCACAGATACGCAGTATTTT
>few|TRBJ2-1|.|TRBV20-1
CSAPTPNEQFF
TGCAGTGCCCCGACCCCCAATGAGCAGTTCTTC
>.|TRBJ2-3|TRBD2|TRBV5-1
CASSFSLGLAGGPKEDTQYF
TGCGCCAGCAGTTTCTCCCTGGGACTAGCGGGGGGGCCGAAGGAAGATACGCAGTATTTT